Each of the 22 T cell receptor beta chains below was sequenced from the same sample in a study of PD-L1 blockade in urothelial cancer. TCRdb's copy holds only in-frame clones and misses some; the assay was immunoSEQ multiplex PCR. The sample includes 55,000 or so clones, approximately 84% of them seen just once. Sequenced here: PBMCs, sampled around atezolizumab (anti-PD-L1) treatment. Receptors originate from a man aged 35 to 55 with urothelial cancer.

The chain couples TRBV7-3 to TRBJ2-1; maybe TRBD2 (6 bases). This CDR3 has 16 residues. CDR1 and CDR2 from the germline V gene are SGHTA and FQGTGA. Trimming left V 2 bases short and J 1 base short, with 12 bases between. CDR3 sequence reads: CASSLGGLGSYNEQFF. The CDR3 coding sequence is TGTGCCAGCAGCTTAGGGGGACTTGGTTCCTACAATGAGCAGTTCTTC.

The chain joins TRBV6-5 to TRBJ2-7; D possibly corresponds to TRBD2 (6 bases). Germline V gives CDR1 MNHEY, CDR2 SVGAGI. Trimming took 5 bases from V and 1 from J, leaving 9 bases between them. This CDR3 has 13 amino acids. CDR3 region: CASSLSGSYEQYF. The CDR3 DNA follows: TGTGCCAGCAGTCTTAGCGGTTCCTACGAGCAGTACTTC.

CDR3 nucleotide sequence: TGTGCCAGCAGCGCGGGCGGGGGGACGACGAACACCGGGGAGCTGTTTTTT. This sequence encodes CASSAGGGTTNTGELFF. The rearrangement uses TRBV9 and TRBJ2-2, with 8 bases that match TRBD2. This CDR3 comprises 17 residues. V shed 3 bases and J 0 bases; nucleotides not matched to a gene: 7. Germline V lookup: CDR1 SGDLS, CDR2 YYNGEE.

The V call is TRBV11-2, the J call TRBJ1-5, with a tentative D call TRBD1 (6 bases). The germline gives CDR1 SGHAT, CDR2 FQNNGV. V was cut by 0 bases and J by 3 bases, with 15 bases left in between. This CDR3 spans 17 amino acids. The CDR3 spells CASSLEGGRGANQPQHF. CDR3 nucleotides: TGTGCCAGCAGCTTAGAAGGGGGGCGGGGGGCCAATCAGCCCCAGCATTTT.

The chain recombines TRBV27 with TRBJ2-1; TRBD2 matches 14 bases. Germline CDR1 and CDR2: MNHEY and SMNVEV (reference sequence). V was pared by 5 bases and J by 8 bases, with 5 bases of the junction left unmatched. The CDR3 sequence is 15 residues long. CDR3 residues: CASSGLAGGIDEQFF. CDR3 nucleotide sequence: TGTGCCAGCAGTGGACTAGCGGGAGGAATCGATGAGCAGTTCTTC.

This chain links TRBV13 with TRBJ1-1; 8 nucleotides agree with TRBD1. Germline V gene sequence: CDR1 PRHDT, CDR2 FYEKMQ (reference sequence). This CDR3 contains 14 residues. With 6 bases clipped from V and 4 bases from J, the junction kept 7 bases outside the gene matches. CDR3 sequence reads: CASSSGQGITEAFF. The CDR3 nucleotides read TGTGCCAGCAGTAGCGGACAGGGCATCACTGAAGCTTTCTTT.

The chain carries TRBV7-2 and TRBJ2-7; 9 bases map to TRBD2. The J segment lost 2 bases and the V segment lost 4 bases, leaving 3 bases of the junction unmatched. This CDR3 contains 14 residues. Germline values: CDR1 SGHTA, CDR2 FQGNSA. The CDR3 loop is CASSSLAGAYEQYF. As DNA, the CDR3 is TGTGCCAGCAGCTCACTAGCGGGTGCCTACGAGCAGTACTTC.

The rearrangement uses TRBV5-1 and TRBJ1-1; D is possibly TRBD1 (6 bases). With 5 bases removed from V and 1 base from J, the gap between germline ends came to 15 bases. Germline CDR1 is SGHRS and CDR2 is YFSETQ. The CDR3 contains 15 residues. The CDR3 reads CASSPETGRNTEAFF. The CDR3 DNA follows: TGCGCCAGCAGTCCCGAGACAGGAAGGAACACTGAAGCTTTCTTT.

The chain couples TRBV6-5 to TRBJ1-3; D possibly corresponds to TRBD1 (5 bases). Germline V gene lookup returns CDR1 MNHEY and CDR2 SVGAGI. With 6 bases removed from V and 11 bases from J, the gap between germline ends came to 20 bases. The CDR3 contains 14 residues. The CDR3 nucleotides read TGTGCCAGCAGGACGTCCGGGGGAGCAAAATCCATATATTTT. This translates into CASRTSGGAKSIYF.

This clone has just one count. The V call is TRBV19, the J call TRBJ1-1, with 9 bases identical to TRBD1. CDR1 is LNHDA and CDR2 is SQIVND in the germline V gene (reference sequence). The CDR3 spans 14 residues. Germline trimming cut 5 bases from V and 10 bases from J; bases unmatched to any gene: 11. The CDR3 loop is CASSVGQGLNAAFF. CDR3 in DNA: TGTGCCAGTAGTGTCGGACAGGGGCTCAACGCAGCTTTCTTT.

The V gene is TRBV6-6, the J gene TRBJ1-4; 8 bases match TRBD1. The CDR3 spans 16 residues. The germline V gene has CDR1 MNHNY and CDR2 SVGAGI (reference sequence). V shed 5 bases, J shed 7 bases, and the junction held 12 bases outside the gene matches. CDR3 in DNA: TGTGCCAGCAGTCCCTCTTTACAGGGGGGATTTGAAAAACTGTTTTTT. Translated, it gives CASSPSLQGGFEKLFF.

V usage is TRBV27 and J usage is TRBJ1-1, with TRBD1 matching over 7 bases. The CDR3 extends over 15 amino acids. Per germline, CDR1 MNHEY and CDR2 SMNVEV (reference sequence). Trimming took 8 bases from V and 2 from J; bases not matched to a gene: 11. The CDR3 reads CASWRAGGLNTEAFF. The CDR3 region has the DNA TGTGCCAGCTGGCGAGCAGGGGGGTTAAACACTGAAGCTTTCTTT.

This rearrangement joins TRBV5-8 to TRBJ2-1; D may be TRBD1 (7 bases). Trimming shortened V by 0 bases and J by 7 bases, and 29 bases separated the two germline ends. Germline CDR1 reads SGHTS; CDR2 reads YDEGEE. This CDR3 is 20 amino acids long. Here the CDR3 reads CASSLGVDGWRDSAPNEQFF. CDR3 in DNA: TGTGCCAGCAGCTTGGGGGTCGATGGCTGGCGGGACAGCGCACCTAATGAGCAGTTCTTC.

This clone is a singleton in its sample. The chain joins TRBV19 to TRBJ2-7; tentative D call: TRBD1 (5 bases). V lost 5 bases and J lost 7, with 15 bases in between. The CDR3 is made up of 13 amino acids. In germline, CDR1 is LNHDA, CDR2 SQIVND (reference sequence). The CDR3 region is CASSPRAPGEQYF. The DNA of the CDR3 is TGTGCCAGTAGTCCCAGGGCCCCTGGGGAGCAGTACTTC.

The V and J genes are TRBV5-4 and TRBJ2-2, with TRBD2 matching 7 bases. CDR1 is SGHNT and CDR2 is YYREEE in the germline V gene (reference sequence). The CDR3 extends over 17 amino acids. After removal of 0 bases from V and 4 bases from J, the junction contained 9 bases not matched to a gene. For the CDR3, the DNA is TGTGCCAGCAGCTTGGAGTTGGCTAGCGGAGCCACCGGGGAGCTGTTTTTT. Protein product: CASSLELASGATGELFF.

The chain has TRBV27 and TRBJ1-2, with a possible D match to TRBD1 (6 bases). The germline gives CDR1 MNHEY, CDR2 SMNVEV (reference sequence). The CDR3 covers 13 residues. Trimming removed 5 bases at V and 2 bases at J, with 9 bases between. Here the CDR3 reads CASSPTGNYGYTF. CDR3 DNA sequence: TGTGCCAGCAGTCCAACAGGGAACTATGGCTACACCTTC.

The V and J genes are TRBV5-1 and TRBJ2-7; 8 bases align to TRBD1. Looked up from germline, CDR1 is SGHRS and CDR2 is YFSETQ. Losses at the gene ends were 4 bases for V and 3 bases for J; bases not matched to a gene: 9. The CDR3 runs to 15 residues. CDR3 amino acids: CASSPGQGAVYEQYF. The CDR3 DNA is TGCGCCAGCAGCCCCGGGCAGGGGGCTGTCTACGAGCAGTACTTC. Full variable domain (rest looked up from reference TRBV5-1 and TRBJ2-7): KAGVTQTPRYLIKTRGQQVTLSCSPISGHRSVSWYQQTPGQGLQFLFEYFSETQRNKGNFPGRFSGRQFSNSRSEMNVSTLELGDSALYLCASSPGQGAVYEQYFGPGTRLTVT.

The rearrangement joins TRBV5-1 to TRBJ2-4; D not resolved. Germline-derived CDR1 and CDR2 are SGHRS and YFSETQ. The CDR3 is 14 amino acids. Trimming removed 8 bases at V and 0 bases at J, with 12 bases between. The CDR3 region is CASRGSLAKNIQYF. CDR3 coding DNA: TGCGCCAGTCGAGGCAGTTTAGCCAAAAACATTCAGTACTTC.

The rearrangement joins TRBV6-1 to TRBJ1-1; no definite D call. The CDR3 extends over 13 amino acids. Germline V CDR1 and CDR2: MNHNS, SASEGT. V lost 6 bases to trimming and J lost 3 bases, with 11 bases between them. CDR3 bases: TGTGCCAGCAGCCAAAAGGGAGACACTGAAGCTTTCTTT. Protein: CASSQKGDTEAFF.

The chain combines TRBV5-1 with TRBJ2-1, with D perhaps matching TRBD1 (6 bases). Deletions cut 4 bases from V and 4 bases from J, with 12 bases between. The CDR3 sequence is 14 residues long. Germline loops: CDR1 SGHRS, CDR2 YFSETQ. The CDR3 is CASSEIQGYNEQFF. DNA of the CDR3: TGCGCCAGCAGCGAAATCCAGGGGTACAATGAGCAGTTCTTC.

J is TRBJ2-1 and V is TRBV6-6; TRBD2 matches 9 bases. This CDR3 contains 15 residues. In germline, CDR1 is MNHNY, CDR2 SVGAGI (reference sequence). V gave up 6 bases and J gave up 8 bases; unmatched junction bases: 11. In DNA, the CDR3 is TGTGCCAGCAGAGGGGTATTAGCGGGAGCCTATGAGCAGTTCTTC. Translated: CASRGVLAGAYEQFF.

This chain links TRBV7-2 with TRBJ2-7; possibly TRBD1 for D (6 bases). This CDR3 is built from 14 residues. Looked up from germline, CDR1 is SGHTA and CDR2 is FQGNSA. V was pared by 5 bases and J by 4 bases, with 15 bases between. The CDR3 bases are TGTGCCAGCAGCCGGGCCGGGACAAATTACGAGCAGTACTTC. It translates to CASSRAGTNYEQYF.